This TCR beta chain was sequenced in a study of T cell clonotyping in hematopoietic cell transplantation. Study-level information: Recipient samples before transplant were obtained post-cytoreduction.

TCRdb's copy holds only in-frame clones and misses some; the assay was immunoSEQ multiplex PCR. The data hold 65,000 to 80,000 clones, with 90% to 97% observed a single time. Regarding the study as a whole: Graft donor and pretransplant recipient Inverse Simpson Index values predicted broader posttransplant TCR diversity. Without cell sorting, CD4 versus CD8 contributions remain unresolved. Few recipient clonotypes overlapped donors; over 95% were de novo at given depth.

Concerning this clone: Its antigen is currently unknown.

Time point reported: recipient sample about 28 days before transplant, after cytoreduction. CDR1 is MNHEY and CDR2 is SVGAGI in the germline V gene. The CDR3 runs to 14 residues. V lost 6 bases, J lost 1 base, and 4 bases stayed unmatched. The chain recombines TRBV6-5 with TRBJ1-1; TRBD1 matches at 8 bases. The sample in question was peripheral blood mononuclear cells, obtained before stem cell transplant. The receptor was derived from a woman in her forties or fifties with acute myeloid leukemia. Some clones in this sample may be carry-over from other donors' samples. The DNA of the CDR3 is TGTGCCAGCAGGCTCGGGACAGGGAACACTGAAGCTTTCTTT. Translated: CASRLGTGNTEAFF.